This TCR beta chain was sequenced during a study of CD8 T cells in ankylosing spondylitis. 5'-RACE, quantitative and with molecular barcodes, yielded the TCR beta libraries. TCRdb re-called the 5' RACE reads through MiXCR, storing one row per CDR3 protein. The profile shows some 400,000 distinct CDR3 sequences, more than 20% of them singletons. Whole-study results and caveats: Reactive arthritis synovial fluid and blood previously showed some of these motif variants. In ankylosing spondylitis patients, matched synovial fluid reportedly showed significant enrichment of disease-linked clones. For ankylosing spondylitis blood, a TCR beta motif of about 8 highly homologous variants appeared characteristic.

The CDR3 has 14 residues. CDR1 and CDR2 from the germline V gene are LNHDA and SQIVND (reference sequence). V lost 1 base, J lost 7 bases, and 13 bases lay in between. In the case of this clonotype: The antigen remains undetermined.

This clonotype was obtained from a male donor with ankylosing spondylitis. Sequenced input: blood, either unsorted or a sorted T cell fraction (not recorded which). This rearrangement joins TRBV19 to TRBJ1-2; D is perhaps TRBD1 (6 bases). CDR3 region: CASSIGRQATGYTF. Written as DNA, the CDR3 is TGTGCCAGTAGTATAGGACGACAGGCAACTGGCTACACCTTC.